What follows is one T cell receptor (beta chain) and its context. It lacks a known antigen. This entry is derived from a study of CXCR3-negative and CXCR3-positive naive CD8 T cells (dated by TCRdb to the late 2010s). At the level of the whole study: In total, about 135 million TRB reads were obtained, or roughly 1.5 +/- 0.3 million reads per library. Data from roughly eleven donors, pooled across two independent experiments, went into the diversity and physicochemical repertoire analyses. Naive subsets from 5 or 6 donors and memory cells from 3 donors were included in the TRBV-TRBJ cluster analysis. Results the study describes overall, beyond this receptor: Because CXCR3 expression was partially decreased after cryopreservation, freshly isolated PBMCs were used for most assays. Similar TRBV-TRBJ usage was shown by naive CXCR3-negative and CXCR3-positive cells from the same donor, whereas distinct patterns were shown by memory cells. Comparably high repertoire diversity was found in both naive subsets, whereas much lower repertoire diversity was found in memory CD8+ T cells. Because surface CD5, which is linked to self-reactivity in mice, was comparable between the naive subsets, TCR interaction strength was also inferred from TRB CDR3 physicochemical properties.

For every CD8+ T cell subset, under 350,000 cells were flow-sorted straight into RLT lysis buffer, and each subset was sorted in triplicate. Peripheral blood mononuclear cells were isolated from buffy coats using standard density gradient centrifugation. Total RNA was extracted from sorted cells using an RNeasy Mini Kit. Its CDR3 holds 11 amino acids, cysteine through phenylalanine. No nucleotide data were recorded. The germline V gene (reference sequence) sets CDR1 to LNHDA and CDR2 to SQIVND. The sequencer was a NextSeq 550. The Human TCR Profiling Kit (MiLaboratory) was used to make UMI-labeled 5' RACE TRB cDNA libraries. The full amount of extracted RNA was used for cDNA synthesis, and the full amount of resulting cDNA was used for PCR amplification. The libraries were made side by side, with each library going through the same number of PCR cycles. As for how the authors treated the data: With a minimum of two reads required per UMI, MIGEC and MiXCR pulled out about 52,000 +/- 9,100 unique UMI-labeled TRB cDNA molecules from each library. Each library averaged around 40,000 +/- 10,000 functional in-frame TRB CDR3 nucleotide clonotypes without stop codons. After each sample was downsampled to 5000 UMI-labeled TRB molecules, VDJtools was used to calculate diversity metrics such as normalized Shannon-Wiener and Chao1. VDJtools computed clonotype-size-weighted physicochemical properties of the central five CDR3 residues: interaction energy, strength, volume and Kidera factor 4. The reads were reprocessed in TCRdb, with one entry per CDR3 protein sequence and no accompanying DNA. In this record, the V and J calls reflect TCRdb's handling and not the investigators' own analysis. The sample's records list approximately 39,000 distinct CDR3 sequences. More than 14% of the sample rests with the top ten.

This chain is built from TRBV19 and TRBJ2-1; TCRdb's D call, TRBD2, is unchecked because there is no DNA. The sequence was collected from a human donor in good health. Some clones in this sample may be carry-over from other donors' samples. The sequencing input was memory CD8+ T cells from blood. Taken with the paper, the label for cell subset or site translates to: conventional CD8+ memory T cells (TMEM), sorted as controls. The CDR3 protein sequence reads: CASLLGDEQFF.